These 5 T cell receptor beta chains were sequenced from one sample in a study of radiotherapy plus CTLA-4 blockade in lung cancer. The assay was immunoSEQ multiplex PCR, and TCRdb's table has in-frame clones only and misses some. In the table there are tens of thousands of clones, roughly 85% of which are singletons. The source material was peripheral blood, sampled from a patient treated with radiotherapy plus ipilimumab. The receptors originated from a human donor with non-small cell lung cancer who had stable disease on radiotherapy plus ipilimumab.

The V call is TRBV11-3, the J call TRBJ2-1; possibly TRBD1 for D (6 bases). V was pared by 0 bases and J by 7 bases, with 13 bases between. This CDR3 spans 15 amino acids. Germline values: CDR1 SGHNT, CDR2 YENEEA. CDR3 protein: CASSLEQGIGNEQFF. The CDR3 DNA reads TGTGCCAGCAGCTTAGAACAGGGTATCGGAAATGAGCAGTTCTTC.

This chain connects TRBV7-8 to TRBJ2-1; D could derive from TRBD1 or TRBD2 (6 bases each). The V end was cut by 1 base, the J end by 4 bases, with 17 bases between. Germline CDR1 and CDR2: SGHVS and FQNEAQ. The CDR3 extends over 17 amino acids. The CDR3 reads CASSLVGGWTTYNEQFF. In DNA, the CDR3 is TGTGCCAGCAGCTTAGTAGGGGGTTGGACTACTTACAATGAGCAGTTCTTC.

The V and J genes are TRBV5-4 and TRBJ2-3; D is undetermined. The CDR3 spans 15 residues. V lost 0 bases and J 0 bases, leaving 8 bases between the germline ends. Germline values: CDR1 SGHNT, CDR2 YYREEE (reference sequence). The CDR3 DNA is TGTGCCAGCAGCTTGGAGGCCTCTAGCACAGATACGCAGTATTTT. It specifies CASSLEASSTDTQYF.

The CDR3 DNA is TGTGCCAGCAGCCTTTTCCAGGACAAGGTAAGCCCTGGAAACACCATATATTTT. It is translated as CASSLFQDKVSPGNTIYF. The J gene is TRBJ1-3, the V gene TRBV5-6; D possibly corresponds to TRBD1 (5 bases). The CDR3 runs to 18 residues. Trimming removed 4 bases at V and 2 bases at J, with 22 bases between. Germline CDR1 reads SGHDT; CDR2 reads YYEEEE.

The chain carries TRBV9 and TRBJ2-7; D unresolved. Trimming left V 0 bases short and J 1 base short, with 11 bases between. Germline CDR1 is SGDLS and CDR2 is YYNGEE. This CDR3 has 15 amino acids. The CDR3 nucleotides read TGTGCCAGCAGCGTAGCGGCAGTTGGGTCCTACGAGCAGTACTTC. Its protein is CASSVAAVGSYEQYF.